This TCR beta chain was captured by sequencing in a study of blood T cell repertoires in COVID-19. Study at large: In each case, the material was cDNA or gDNA derived from T cells, B-cell-depleted T cells, or PBMCs.

In the original processing: Nucleated cell counts were estimated from reference gene primer amplification. Clones were read by immunoSEQ multiplex PCR, and TCRdb kept only the in-frame ones, dropping some. D and trimming come from the DNA, and the V and J calls and clone size come from that table. The sample consists of under 350,000 clones, 70% to 90% of them appearing once. This CDR3 region has 14 residues. V was cut by 4 bases and J by 8 bases, with 14 bases left in between. Germline lookup yields CDR1 SNHLY and CDR2 FYNNEI. The genes are TRBV2 and TRBJ1-4, with D maybe TRBD1 (6 bases). This TCR was recovered from a man aged 60 to 69 who had recovered from COVID-19. Material: peripheral blood. CDR3 residues: CASSVLQGSEKLFF. The CDR3 nucleotides read TGTGCCAGCAGTGTACTACAGGGTTCCGAAAAACTGTTTTTT.